The 16 T cell receptor beta chains below all came from one sample that was sequenced in a study of blood T cell repertoires in COVID-19. Assay: immunoSEQ multiplex PCR; the TCRdb copy retains only in-frame clones and omits some. The sample holds about 220,000 clones; about 83% are singletons and the top ten take around 2.5%. The sequenced material came from peripheral blood. Source of these receptors: a woman in her thirties or forties with active or convalescent COVID-19.

This clone has a handful of counts. J is TRBJ1-5 and V is TRBV19; the D is unclear. This CDR3 has 13 amino acids. V lost 0 bases to trimming and J lost 3 bases, with 3 bases between them. Looked up from germline, CDR1 is LNHDA and CDR2 is SQIVND (reference sequence). The CDR3 loop reads CASSIEANQPQHF. The CDR3 bases are TGTGCCAGTAGTATAGAGGCCAATCAGCCCCAGCATTTT.

This clone was detected only once. The junction shows a germline mismatch at one end, possibly a read error. V and J are TRBV2 and TRBJ1-1, with 8 bases aligning to TRBD1. This CDR3 region has 14 residues. Looked up from germline, CDR1 is SNHLY and CDR2 is FYNNEI. CDR3 sequence (DNA): TGTGCCACCAGTACCGGACAGGGTGGCACTGAAGCTTTCTTT. Translated, it gives CATSTGQGGTEAFF.

This clone is a singleton in its sample. The chain is built from TRBV25-1 and TRBJ2-1; no reliable D call. This CDR3 contains 15 residues. The V gene lost 1 base and the J gene lost 0 bases, with 7 bases spanning the gap. Germline assignment: CDR1 MGHDK and CDR2 SYGVNS. CDR3 nucleotide sequence: TGTGCCAGCAGTGAATCCCCGGGCTCCTACAATGAGCAGTTCTTC. Translated: CASSESPGSYNEQFF.

V and J are TRBV6-1 and TRBJ2-5; 7 bases match TRBD1. The CDR3 is 13 amino acids. Looked up from germline, CDR1 is MNHNS and CDR2 is SASEGT. With V trimmed by 3 bases and J by 4 bases, 2 bases remained unmatched. This CDR3 reads CASSDYRGETQYF. The CDR3 bases are TGTGCCAGCAGTGATTACAGGGGAGAGACCCAGTACTTC.

This clone showed up just a few times. The chain uses TRBV29-1 and TRBJ1-1; unclear D gene. With 3 bases removed from V and 1 base from J, the gap between germline ends came to 6 bases. This CDR3 has 12 amino acids. In germline, CDR1 is SQVTM, CDR2 ANQGSEA. CDR3 sequence (DNA): TGCAGCGTTGATGCGGGGAACACTGAAGCTTTCTTT. This sequence encodes CSVDAGNTEAFF.

V usage is TRBV15 and J usage is TRBJ2-2; 12 bases line up with TRBD2. The J segment lost 6 bases and the V segment lost 4 bases, leaving 3 bases of the junction unmatched. Germline values: CDR1 LNHNV, CDR2 YYDKDF (reference sequence). The CDR3 has 15 residues. The CDR3 here is CATSTTSGGPGELFF. The CDR3 DNA sequence: TGTGCCACCAGCACTACTAGCGGGGGGCCCGGGGAGCTGTTTTTT.

The J gene is TRBJ2-5, the V gene TRBV3-1 (or the pseudogene TRBV3-2); 7 bases are shared with TRBD1. The CDR3 spans 14 residues. Germline values: CDR1 LGHDT, CDR2 YNNKEL (reference sequence). Trimming removed 4 bases from V and 6 bases from J; junction bases left unmatched: 8. The CDR3 DNA follows: TGTGCCAGCAGCCCCAGAGGGGGCGTGAAGACCCAGTACTTC. It specifies CASSPRGGVKTQYF.

The genes are TRBV4-3 and TRBJ2-4; the D gene is possibly TRBD1 (5 bases). Trimming removed 0 bases at V and 5 bases at J, with 17 bases between. The CDR3 length is 17 residues. Germline V gene data show CDR1 as LGHNA and CDR2 as YSLEER. CDR3 amino acids: CASSQDRSGRVENIQYF. CDR3 coding DNA: TGCGCCAGCAGCCAAGATCGGAGTGGCAGGGTAGAAAACATTCAGTACTTC.

This clone was picked up one time. The CDR3 coding sequence is TGTGCCAGCAGCCTTCAGCGGGCCCGCCACGAGACCCAGTACTTC. This gives the protein CASSLQRARHETQYF. The chain couples TRBV5-4 to TRBJ2-5, with a tentative D call TRBD2 (6 bases). Germline CDR1 is SGHNT and CDR2 is YYREEE (reference sequence). The CDR3 sequence is 15 residues long. The V gene lost 4 bases and the J gene lost 5 bases, with 18 bases spanning the gap.

The chain joins TRBV27 to TRBJ2-6; no definite D call. Trimming removed 7 bases from V and 1 base from J, with 5 bases in between. The length of the CDR3 is 13 residues. The germline V gene has CDR1 MNHEY and CDR2 SMNVEV (reference sequence). CDR3: CASTFSGANVLTF. CDR3 nucleotide sequence: TGTGCCAGCACATTTTCTGGGGCCAACGTCCTGACTTTC.

This chain links TRBV6-5 with TRBJ2-7; D is uncertain. V lost 6 bases and J 2 bases, leaving 11 bases between the germline ends. The germline V gene encodes CDR1 MNHEY and CDR2 SVGAGI. CDR3 length: 13 amino acids. The CDR3 nucleotides are TGTGCCAGCAGGTCACAGAGAACCTACGAGCAGTACTTC. Residues: CASRSQRTYEQYF.

This rearrangement joins TRBV11-3 to TRBJ2-7; D is perhaps TRBD2 (7 bases). The CDR3 is made up of 15 amino acids. Germline V gives CDR1 SGHNT, CDR2 YENEEA. V lost 8 bases to trimming and J lost 0 bases, with 17 bases between them. CDR3 residues: CASGLLGGGSYEQYF. CDR3 nucleotide sequence: TGTGCCAGCGGGTTATTAGGGGGGGGCTCCTACGAGCAGTACTTC.

This clone showed up just a few times. The V call is TRBV29-1, the J call TRBJ1-2; 8 nucleotides agree with TRBD1. The trim removed 3 bases at V and 6 bases at J, leaving 6 bases unmatched. Germline V gives CDR1 SQVTM, CDR2 ANQGSEA. There are 13 residues in the CDR3. For the CDR3, the DNA is TGCAGCGTTGAGCCCCAGGGGGCGAATGGCTACACCTTC. The encoded protein is CSVEPQGANGYTF.

The chain joins TRBV5-1 to TRBJ2-7; 12 bases are a match to TRBD2. The CDR3 covers 18 residues. After removal of 4 bases from V and 2 bases from J, the junction contained 13 bases not matched to a gene. The germline gives CDR1 SGHRS, CDR2 YFSETQ. DNA for the CDR3: TGCGCCAGCAGCATCGGGACTAGCGGGCCGCTCTCCCCCTACGAGCAGTACTTC. Translating it yields CASSIGTSGPLSPYEQYF. The full variable domain, rest sourced from reference TRBV5-1 and TRBJ2-7, is KAGVTQTPRYLIKTRGQQVTLSCSPISGHRSVSWYQQTPGQGLQFLFEYFSETQRNKGNFPGRFSGRQFSNSRSEMNVSTLELGDSALYLCASSIGTSGPLSPYEQYFGPGTRLTVT.

V gene TRBV5-4 combines with J gene TRBJ1-2, with TRBD1 matching 7 bases. The ends lost 5 bases at V and 0 bases at J; junction bases unmatched: 7. Germline V CDR1 and CDR2: SGHNT, YYREEE (reference sequence). The length of the CDR3 is 15 residues. CDR3: CASRADRRANYGYTF. CDR3 DNA: TGTGCCAGCAGGGCGGACAGGCGAGCTAACTATGGCTACACCTTC.

This clone has a handful of counts. The chain employs TRBV5-1 and TRBJ2-2; D unclear. V lost 0 bases to trimming and J lost 4 bases, with 7 bases between them. This CDR3 is 14 amino acids long. The germline gives CDR1 SGHRS, CDR2 YFSETQ. The CDR3 region is CASSLDSLTGELFF. CDR3 nucleotide sequence: TGCGCCAGCAGCTTGGACAGTCTCACCGGGGAGCTGTTTTTT. Filled out from reference TRBV5-1 and TRBJ2-2, the complete variable domain reads KAGVTQTPRYLIKTRGQQVTLSCSPISGHRSVSWYQQTPGQGLQFLFEYFSETQRNKGNFPGRFSGRQFSNSRSEMNVSTLELGDSALYLCASSLDSLTGELFFGEGSRLTVL.